A single sample is the source of the 20 T cell receptor beta chains below, sequenced in a study of cytomegalovirus exposure and HLA in healthy donors. Primers included in the PCR were 60 Vbeta and 13 Jbeta primers. TCRdb's table, derived via immunoSEQ multiplex PCR, lists solely in-frame clones and lacks some. This table has 200,000 to 250,000 clones, about 72% appearing once. The sample comprised PBMCs. Source of these receptors: a male donor in good health and CMV-seronegative.

CDR3: CASSQLKGRWTGSEQYF. DNA of the CDR3: TGTGCCAGCAGCCAATTAAAGGGACGCTGGACAGGATCCGAGCAGTACTTC. The V and J genes are TRBV14 and TRBJ2-7; 7 bases agree with TRBD1. This CDR3 spans 17 amino acids. Trimming took 2 bases from V and 6 from J; bases not matched to a gene: 16. In germline, CDR1 is SGHDN, CDR2 FVKESK.

A few counts support this clone. The chain combines TRBV6-5 with TRBJ2-5, with unresolved D. Judging by the DNA end, TRBJ2-7 fits better; the J call may be wrong. CDR3 length: 11 amino acids. Per germline, CDR1 MNHEY and CDR2 SVGAGI. The CDR3 loop is CARSQYYEQYF. In DNA form, the CDR3 reads TGTGCCCGGTCGCAGTACTACGAGCAGTACTTC.

This clone was seen only once. The chain uses TRBV5-1 and TRBJ2-3, with 7 bases matching TRBD2. The CDR3 runs to 16 residues. The J segment lost 5 bases and the V segment lost 1 base, leaving 10 bases of the junction unmatched. Germline CDR1 is SGHRS and CDR2 is YFSETQ. CDR3 amino acids: CASSLWSSGEGDTQYF. For the CDR3, the DNA is TGCGCCAGCAGCTTGTGGTCTAGCGGAGAGGGAGATACGCAGTATTTT.

V is TRBV14 and J is TRBJ2-3; TRBD1 matches 7 bases. The CDR3 extends over 15 amino acids. Germline V gene data show CDR1 as SGHDN and CDR2 as FVKESK. With 5 bases clipped from V and 9 bases from J, the junction kept 14 bases outside the gene matches. CDR3 region: CASSSTSQGVGTQYF. The CDR3 DNA sequence: TGTGCCAGCAGCTCTACGAGCCAGGGGGTAGGCACGCAGTATTTT.

The V gene is TRBV6-5, the J gene TRBJ1-4, with TRBD1 identical over 9 bases. With V trimmed by 6 bases and J by 7 bases, 9 bases remained unmatched. Per germline, CDR1 MNHEY and CDR2 SVGAGI. The length of the CDR3 is 15 residues. CDR3 sequence reads: CASRPDRGGGEKLFF. CDR3 in DNA: TGTGCCAGCAGGCCGGACAGGGGAGGGGGTGAAAAACTGTTTTTT.

The chain couples TRBV5-1 to TRBJ2-2; D not resolved. The V and J ends lost 1 base and 5 bases respectively, with 6 bases between them. CDR3 length: 13 residues. Germline V gene sequence: CDR1 SGHRS, CDR2 YFSETQ. The CDR3 sequence is CASSLPSTGELFF. For the CDR3, the DNA is TGCGCCAGCAGCTTGCCCAGTACCGGGGAGCTGTTTTTT. The full variable domain, its missing parts supplied by reference TRBV5-1 and TRBJ2-2, is KAGVTQTPRYLIKTRGQQVTLSCSPISGHRSVSWYQQTPGQGLQFLFEYFSETQRNKGNFPGRFSGRQFSNSRSEMNVSTLELGDSALYLCASSLPSTGELFFGEGSRLTVL.

The genes are TRBV29-1 and TRBJ2-1; a possible D gene is TRBD2 (5 bases). Per germline, CDR1 SQVTM and CDR2 ANQGSEA. The CDR3 is 11 amino acids. V was trimmed by 4 bases and J by 4 bases, leaving 5 bases between them. CDR3 sequence: CSVGEYNEQFF. The CDR3 bases are TGCAGCGTTGGGGAGTACAATGAGCAGTTCTTC.

The chain has TRBV7-3 and TRBJ2-1; 8 positions agree with TRBD1. The V gene end was trimmed by 5 bases and the J gene end by 2 bases; junction bases not matched to a gene: 14. Germline V gene lookup returns CDR1 SGHTA and CDR2 FQGTGA. The CDR3 contains 18 residues. The CDR3 protein is CASSPKGSGQGPYNEQFF. The DNA of the CDR3 is TGTGCCAGCAGCCCGAAAGGTTCCGGACAGGGCCCCTACAATGAGCAGTTCTTC.

The rearrangement links TRBV5-5 to TRBJ1-1, with D perhaps TRBD1 (5 bases). Germline CDR1 SGHKS, CDR2 YYEKEE (reference sequence). V dropped 2 bases and J dropped 1 base, with 18 bases sitting between them. The CDR3 extends over 17 amino acids. CDR3 amino acids: CASSFRTFLGRNTEAFF. DNA for the CDR3: TGTGCCAGCAGCTTCCGGACATTTCTGGGGCGGAACACTGAAGCTTTCTTT.

This chain connects TRBV9 to TRBJ2-5; 9 bases fit TRBD1. TRBJ2-7 matches the DNA end more closely, so the J call is doubtful. Germline V gene sequence: CDR1 SGDLS, CDR2 YYNGEE. CDR3 length: 15 residues. CDR3 loop: CASSVEGDRVNEQYF. Written as DNA, the CDR3 is TGTGCCAGCAGCGTAGAGGGGGACAGGGTAAACGAGCAGTACTTC.

The rearrangement uses TRBV30 and TRBJ1-1; 7 bases fit TRBD1. The CDR3 totals 16 residues. V trimming: 0 bases; J trimming: 0 bases; junction bases outside the gene matches: 7. The germline V gene encodes CDR1 GTSNPN and CDR2 SVGIG (reference sequence). The CDR3: CAWSVAGGQLNTEAFF. The CDR3 DNA reads as TGTGCCTGGAGTGTAGCAGGGGGACAGTTGAACACTGAAGCTTTCTTT.

The chain combines TRBV5-4 with TRBJ2-5; D is perhaps TRBD2 (5 bases). The DNA end is more similar to TRBJ2-7, so the J call may be wrong. The CDR3 runs 14 residues. Germline CDR1 SGHNT, CDR2 YYREEE (reference sequence). The CDR3 reads CASSLPSKSYEQYF. Here the CDR3 DNA reads TGTGCCAGCAGCTTACCTAGCAAGTCCTACGAGCAGTACTTC.

This clone was picked up one time. Here the CDR3 DNA reads TGTGCCACCAGCGACACTCGTTACAATGAGCAGTTCTTC. The encoded protein is CATSDTRYNEQFF. The gene calls are TRBV15 and TRBJ2-1; D ambiguous. From germline, CDR1 is LNHNV and CDR2 YYDKDF (reference sequence). The CDR3 has 13 residues. V dropped 5 bases and J dropped 4 bases, with 9 bases sitting between them.

This chain links TRBV5-4 with TRBJ2-3; 9 nucleotides agree with TRBD1. V shed 1 base, J shed 2 bases, and the junction held 2 bases outside the gene matches. CDR1 SGHNT and CDR2 YYREEE come from the germline V gene (reference sequence). This CDR3 region has 15 residues. The CDR3 sequence: CASSLRDRATDTQYF. The CDR3 bases are TGTGCCAGCAGCTTGCGGGACAGGGCCACAGATACGCAGTATTTT. Based on the CDR3 plus reference TRBV5-4 and TRBJ2-3, the full variable domain is ETGVTQSPTHLIKTRGQQVTLRCSSQSGHNTVSWYQQALGQGPQFIFQYYREEENGRGNFPPRFSGLQFPNYSSELNVNALELDDSALYLCASSLRDRATDTQYFGPGTRLTVL.

V and J are TRBV7-3 and TRBJ2-7; 13 bases are a match to TRBD2. With V trimmed by 5 bases and J by 6 bases, 4 bases remained unmatched. The CDR3 runs to 14 residues. The germline V gene has CDR1 SGHTA and CDR2 FQGTGA. The DNA for the CDR3 is TGTGCCAGCAGCCGGGGGACTAGCGGGACCGAGCAGTACTTC. As protein: CASSRGTSGTEQYF.

The chain carries TRBV5-6 and TRBJ1-2; 7 bases agree with TRBD1. Per the germline V gene, CDR1 is SGHDT and CDR2 is YYEEEE. V gave up 4 bases and J gave up 8 bases; unmatched junction bases: 17. CDR3 size: 16 residues. DNA for the CDR3: TGTGCCAGCAGCGGAAGGACAGGATTGGGCTATGGGGGCTACACCTTC. Translation gives CASSGRTGLGYGGYTF.

In its sample, this clone was seen a few times. The chain uses TRBV30 and TRBJ2-7, with TRBD2 identical over 7 bases. Germline values: CDR1 GTSNPN, CDR2 SVGIG (reference sequence). After removal of 5 bases from V and 3 bases from J, the junction contained 10 bases not matched to a gene. This CDR3 comprises 14 residues. The CDR3 bases are TGTGCCTGGGTCTGGGGGGGAAGGCGCTACGAGCAGTACTTC. Protein: CAWVWGGRRYEQYF.

The V and J genes are TRBV5-1 and TRBJ2-7; possible D gene TRBD2, 6 bases. In germline, CDR1 is SGHRS, CDR2 YFSETQ. Trimming removed 4 bases at V and 2 bases at J, with 16 bases between. The length of the CDR3 is 15 residues. CDR3 region: CASSVTVAGTYEQYF. CDR3 in DNA: TGCGCCAGCAGCGTGACAGTGGCGGGGACCTACGAGCAGTACTTC. The whole variable domain, filled in from reference TRBV5-1 and TRBJ2-7, reads KAGVTQTPRYLIKTRGQQVTLSCSPISGHRSVSWYQQTPGQGLQFLFEYFSETQRNKGNFPGRFSGRQFSNSRSEMNVSTLELGDSALYLCASSVTVAGTYEQYFGPGTRLTVT.

This clone was observed a few times. Distinct nucleotide sequences in the sample also encode this CDR3. The chain recombines TRBV7-9 with TRBJ2-5; D is perhaps TRBD1 (6 bases). The germline V and J ends were trimmed by 1 base and 4 bases, with 13 bases remaining between them. From germline, CDR1 is SEHNR and CDR2 FQNEAQ (reference sequence). This CDR3 has 15 amino acids. CDR3 amino acids: CASSLVVGGRETQYF. The CDR3, as DNA: TGTGCCAGCAGCTTAGTGGTTGGGGGCCGAGAGACCCAGTACTTC.

This rearrangement joins TRBV10-3 to TRBJ1-2; TRBD1 aligns across 8 bases. The CDR3 has 13 residues. The germline gives CDR1 ENHRY, CDR2 SYGVKD. Germline trimming cut 6 bases from V and 3 bases from J; bases unmatched to any gene: 3. The CDR3 sequence is CAISPGGDYGYTF. The CDR3 DNA reads as TGTGCCATCAGCCCAGGGGGCGACTATGGCTACACCTTC.